This T cell receptor (beta chain) stems from a study of shared clonotypes between healthy human individuals. Study results and caveats: Sampling involved blood alone; tissue repertoires likely differ.

A word on this clone: What it recognizes is unknown.

Each replicate PCR on the sorted subsets used 200 to 250 ng DNA (roughly 30,000 T cell genomes). In the original analysis: ImmunoSEQ output lacked quality scores and full-length reads, limiting matched filtering. Clones were sequenced by immunoSEQ multiplex PCR, and TCRdb holds only the in-frame ones, with some missing. That table furnishes V, J and clone size, whereas the DNA furnished D and trimming. Of approximately 100,000 clones listed, 65% to 75% are singletons. The CDR3 is 14 amino acids. Germline V lookup: CDR1 SSHAT, CDR2 FNYEAQ (reference sequence). V gave up 1 base and J gave up 6 bases, with 10 bases separating them.

The sequenced sample was memory CD8+ T cells sorted from blood. Subset denoted: CD45RO+ cells pooled with CCR7-negative TemRA cells. This TCR was recovered from a woman aged 30 to 39 in good health. The chain recombines TRBV7-7 with TRBJ1-5, with a weak D call TRBD1 (6 bases). The CDR3 DNA follows: TGTGCCAGCAGCTTAGAACAGGGCATTCAGCCCCAGCATTTT. It encodes CASSLEQGIQPQHF.